What follows are 5 T cell receptor beta chains derived from one specimen sequenced in a study of PD-L1 blockade in urothelial cancer. Time point here: peripheral blood 6 weeks after treatment start. The table came from immunoSEQ multiplex PCR; TCRdb's copy has only in-frame clones and leaves some out. The profile shows approximately 93,000 clones, approximately 87% of them singletons. The sequencing used PBMCs, collected around atezolizumab (anti-PD-L1) treatment. These TCRs come from a man between 65 and 85 years old with urothelial cancer.

J is TRBJ1-1 and V is TRBV6-1; TRBD1 matches at 11 bases. This CDR3 contains 17 residues. V lost 4 bases to trimming and J lost 0 bases; unmatched junction nucleotides: 7. Germline V gene sequence: CDR1 MNHNS, CDR2 SASEGT. CDR3 residues: CASSVGGTGGMNTEAFF. The CDR3, as DNA: TGTGCCAGCAGTGTCGGCGGGACAGGGGGAATGAACACTGAAGCTTTCTTT.

The genes are TRBV5-1 and TRBJ2-5; D uncertain. In germline, CDR1 is SGHRS, CDR2 YFSETQ. V was shortened by 2 bases and J by 2 bases, with 10 bases between the two germline ends. This CDR3 is built from 14 residues. DNA for the CDR3: TGCGCCAGCAGCTTTGCGGCAGAACAAGAGACCCAGTACTTC. Translated: CASSFAAEQETQYF.

In its sample, this clone ranks as medium-sized. CDR3 residues: CASSQGDRGSPQPQHF. Here the CDR3 DNA reads TGTGCCAGCAGCCAAGGGGACAGGGGAAGTCCTCAGCCCCAGCATTTT. This chain links TRBV4-2 with TRBJ1-5; TRBD1 matches at 10 bases. V dropped 1 base and J dropped 6; count of bases not matched to a gene: 6. Germline CDR1 and CDR2: LGHNA and YNFKEQ. CDR3 size: 16 residues.

The V and J genes are TRBV6-5 and TRBJ2-3; perhaps TRBD1 as D (5 bases). CDR3 size: 13 residues. Germline lookup yields CDR1 MNHEY and CDR2 SVGAGI. V lost 6 bases and J lost 0, with 7 bases in between. The CDR3 nucleotides read TGTGCCAGCAGACAGGCTAGCACAGATACGCAGTATTTT. Encoded protein: CASRQASTDTQYF.

The V gene is TRBV7-8, the J gene TRBJ2-1; maybe TRBD2 (6 bases). The ends were cut back, 0 bases at V and 6 bases at J, with 6 bases in the middle. This CDR3 comprises 13 residues. CDR1 is SGHVS, CDR2 FQNEAQ, per germline. The CDR3 DNA reads TGTGCCAGCAGCTTAGCGGGGGGCAATGAGCAGTTCTTC. It encodes CASSLAGGNEQFF.